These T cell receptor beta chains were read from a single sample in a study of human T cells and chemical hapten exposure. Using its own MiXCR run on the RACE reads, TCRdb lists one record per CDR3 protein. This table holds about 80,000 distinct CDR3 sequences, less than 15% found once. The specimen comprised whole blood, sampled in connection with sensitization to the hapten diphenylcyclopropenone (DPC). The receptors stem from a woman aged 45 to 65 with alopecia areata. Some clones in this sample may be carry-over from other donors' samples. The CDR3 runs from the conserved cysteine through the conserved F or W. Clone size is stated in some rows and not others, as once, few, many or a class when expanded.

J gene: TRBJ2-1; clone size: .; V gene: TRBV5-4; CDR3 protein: CASSLASGSVWNEQFF
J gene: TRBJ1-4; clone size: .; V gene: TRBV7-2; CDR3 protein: CASSQKTGGLEKLFF
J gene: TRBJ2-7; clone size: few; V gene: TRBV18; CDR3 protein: CASSPLKTGNGYEQYF
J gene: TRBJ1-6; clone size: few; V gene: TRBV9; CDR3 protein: CASSVEGTGINSPLHF
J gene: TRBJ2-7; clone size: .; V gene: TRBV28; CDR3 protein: CASTTIGGLEQYF
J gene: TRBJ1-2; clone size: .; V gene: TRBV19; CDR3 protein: CASSAPNSGQGTNYGYTF
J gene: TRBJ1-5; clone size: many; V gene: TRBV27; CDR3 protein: CASSLRAEYSNQPQHF
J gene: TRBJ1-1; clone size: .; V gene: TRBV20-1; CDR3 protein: CSAERGKAFF
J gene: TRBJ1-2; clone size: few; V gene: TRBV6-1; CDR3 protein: CASSEGGSVRGYTF
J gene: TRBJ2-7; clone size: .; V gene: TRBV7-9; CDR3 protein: CASSSPRGSAYEQYF
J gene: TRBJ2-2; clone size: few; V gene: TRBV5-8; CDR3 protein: CASNLPRRLTGELFF
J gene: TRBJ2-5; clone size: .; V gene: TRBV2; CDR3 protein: CATKETQYF
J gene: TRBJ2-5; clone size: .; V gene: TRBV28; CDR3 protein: CASSLSGAETQYF